These 18 T cell receptor beta chains share one sample of origin, sequenced in a study of blood T cell repertoires in COVID-19. The method was immunoSEQ multiplex PCR; TCRdb's version includes in-frame clones alone and lacks a portion of them. The table records around 100,000 clones, 84% of them present only once. The sample comprised peripheral blood. Receptors originate from a man between 65 and 85 years old with active or convalescent COVID-19.

The chain uses TRBV18 and TRBJ2-5; possibly TRBD1 for D (6 bases). Germline-derived CDR1 and CDR2 are KGHSH and LQKENI. V lost 4 bases and J lost 1, with 16 bases in between. The CDR3 consists of 16 residues. This CDR3 is CASSLGQRGAQETQYF. As DNA, the CDR3 is TGTGCCAGCTCACTAGGACAGCGAGGGGCCCAAGAGACCCAGTACTTC.

This chain joins TRBV15 and TRBJ2-5, with 15 bases matching TRBD2. Germline-derived CDR1 and CDR2 are LNHNV and YYDKDF (reference sequence). The V and J ends lost 2 bases and 5 bases, in that order; junction bases with no gene match: 9. The CDR3 contains 18 residues. The CDR3 DNA reads as TGTGCCACCAGCAGACCGAGGACTAGCGGGGGGGCCCGCGAGACCCAGTACTTC. Residues: CATSRPRTSGGARETQYF.

This chain links TRBV7-9 with TRBJ1-1; D gene ambiguous. In germline, CDR1 is SEHNR, CDR2 FQNEAQ (reference sequence). This CDR3 spans 14 amino acids. V was shortened by 3 bases and J by 0 bases, with 8 bases between the two germline ends. The DNA of the CDR3 is TGTGCCAGCAGCTTCCCGGGAATGAACACTGAAGCTTTCTTT. Amino acid sequence: CASSFPGMNTEAFF.

The chain has TRBV29-1 and TRBJ1-2, with 11 bases lining up with TRBD1. Trimming removed 6 bases from V and 5 bases from J; junction bases left unmatched: 8. The CDR3 runs 14 residues. Looked up from germline, CDR1 is SQVTM and CDR2 is ANQGSEA. As DNA, the CDR3 is TGCAGCGTGACCCTCGGACAGGGGGCTTATGGCTACACCTTC. Translated, it gives CSVTLGQGAYGYTF.

This clone was recorded a few times. Written as DNA, the CDR3 is TGTGCCAGCGAGGGGGGGACAGGCTATGGCTACACCTTC. Translating it yields CASEGGTGYGYTF. The chain is built from TRBV28 and TRBJ1-2, with TRBD1 identical over 8 bases. With V trimmed by 8 bases and J by 4 bases, 6 bases remained unmatched. The length of the CDR3 is 13 residues. Looked up from germline, CDR1 is MDHEN and CDR2 is SYDVKM.

The J gene is TRBJ1-1, the V gene TRBV28; D is undetermined. V dropped 2 bases and J dropped 10 bases, with 14 bases sitting between them. In germline, CDR1 is MDHEN, CDR2 SYDVKM. The CDR3 has 13 residues. The CDR3 reads CASSLPSERRAFF. The CDR3 bases are TGTGCCAGCAGTTTACCCTCTGAGCGGCGAGCTTTCTTT.

DNA for the CDR3: TGTGCCAGCAGCTTAAGTCCGGGGAACTATGGCTACACCTTC. This gives the protein CASSLSPGNYGYTF. The chain couples TRBV7-2 to TRBJ1-2; no clear D. This CDR3 has 14 residues. V shed 2 bases and J shed 2 bases, with 9 bases lying between them. Germline V gives CDR1 SGHTA, CDR2 FQGNSA.

The genes are TRBV7-8 and TRBJ2-5; D remains unclear. The CDR3 is made up of 13 amino acids. Germline V gene sequence: CDR1 SGHVS, CDR2 FQNEAQ. The V end was cut by 5 bases, the J end by 5 bases, with 12 bases between. The CDR3 nucleotides are TGTGCCAGCAGCGTCCTGAGGCCCGAGACCCAGTACTTC. Translating gives CASSVLRPETQYF.

In this sample, this clone turned up once. This rearrangement joins TRBV18 to TRBJ2-7, with 7 bases identical to TRBD2. V was clipped by 3 bases and J by 6 bases; unmatched bases: 5. The V gene's germline CDR1 is KGHSH and CDR2 LQKENI. This CDR3 has 13 residues. CDR3 coding DNA: TGTGCCAGCTCACCTGGGAGGGAAATCGAGCAGTACTTC. Translating it yields CASSPGREIEQYF.

The chain couples TRBV28 to TRBJ2-2, with 12 bases matching TRBD1. CDR3 length equals 16 residues. CDR1 and CDR2 (germline): MDHEN, SYDVKM. Trimming removed 8 bases from V and 6 bases from J; junction bases left unmatched: 10. CDR3 bases: TGTGCCAGCTATCCTTCCGGGACAGGGGGCGCCGGGGAGCTGTTTTTT. This translates into CASYPSGTGGAGELFF.

The rearrangement uses TRBV11-2 and TRBJ2-2; D unclear. This CDR3 has 18 amino acids. Germline V gene sequence: CDR1 SGHAT, CDR2 FQNNGV. The V end lost 2 bases, the J end lost 1 base, and 17 bases lay between the germline ends. CDR3 region: CASSLYSLVRLNTGELFF. CDR3 DNA sequence: TGTGCCAGCAGCTTATATTCGTTGGTCAGATTGAACACCGGGGAGCTGTTTTTT.

V usage is TRBV6-5 and J usage is TRBJ1-2; 8 bases fit TRBD1. V dropped 4 bases and J dropped 5; count of bases not matched to a gene: 6. Germline loops: CDR1 MNHEY, CDR2 SVGAGI. The length of the CDR3 is 14 residues. The DNA for the CDR3 is TGTGCCAGCAGTTCGACAGGGGCGGGTTATGGCTACACCTTC. This translates into CASSSTGAGYGYTF.

V gene TRBV6-6 combines with J gene TRBJ1-3; D remains ambiguous. This CDR3 region has 14 residues. The germline V gene encodes CDR1 MNHNY and CDR2 SVGAGI (reference sequence). Trimming removed 6 bases at V and 0 bases at J, with 9 bases between. The CDR3 region is CASRQSPSGNTIYF. DNA for the CDR3: TGTGCCAGCAGACAGAGCCCCTCTGGAAACACCATATATTTT.

V usage is TRBV6-6 and J usage is TRBJ2-2; D may be TRBD2 (7 bases). Looked up from germline, CDR1 is MNHNY and CDR2 is SVGAGI (reference sequence). Trimming cost V 4 bases and J 7 bases, with 13 bases left between them. This CDR3 contains 14 residues. In DNA, the CDR3 is TGTGCCAGCAGTTTTGCGGGGGCCGGCGGGGAGCTGTTTTTT. Amino acid sequence: CASSFAGAGGELFF.

The chain recombines TRBV12-3 or TRBV12-4 with TRBJ2-7, with 9 bases aligning to TRBD1. There are 13 residues in the CDR3. The junction had 9 bases not matched to a gene; V was cut back by 10 bases and J by 5 bases. CDR3 DNA sequence: TGTGCCACTGGACGGACAGGGGACGACGAGCAGTACTTC. This codes for CATGRTGDDEQYF.

The chain uses TRBV12-5 and TRBJ2-7, with a weak D call TRBD2 (5 bases). CDR3 length: 13 residues. Per the germline V gene, CDR1 is LGHNT and CDR2 is FRNRAP. The CDR3 protein is CALFGDSSYEQYF. Here the CDR3 DNA reads TGTGCCTTATTCGGGGATAGCTCCTACGAGCAGTACTTC.

The J gene is TRBJ1-1, the V gene TRBV2; no clear D. V shed 4 bases and J shed 1 base, with 7 bases lying between them. Germline-derived CDR1 and CDR2 are SNHLY and FYNNEI. CDR3 length: 13 residues. CDR3 amino acids: CASSGQENTEAFF. The CDR3 DNA reads TGTGCCAGCAGTGGGCAGGAGAACACTGAAGCTTTCTTT.

The chain links TRBV3-1 (or the pseudogene TRBV3-2) to TRBJ2-3; a weak D match, TRBD1 (6 bases). The V gene's germline CDR1 is LGHDT and CDR2 YNNKEL (reference sequence). The CDR3 is 15 amino acids. V shed 2 bases and J shed 6 bases, with 15 bases lying between them. In DNA form, the CDR3 reads TGTGCCAGCAGCCAATGGACCCAGGGGTCGGATACGCAGTATTTT. Amino acids: CASSQWTQGSDTQYF.